Listed below are T cell receptor beta chains from one sample, sequenced in a study of T cells in Graves' hyperthyroidism and ophthalmopathy. Each CDR3 protein gets one entry after TCRdb re-called the multiplex PCR reads with MiXCR. The table lists hundreds of thousands of distinct CDR3 sequences, approximately 16% of them singletons, with 18% in the top ten. Material: blood. The receptors shown here come from a woman between 18 and 29 years old with Graves' hyperthyroidism. The CDR3 runs from the conserved cysteine through the conserved F or W. The D gene is left open where the match is weak. Not all rows give a size; the values are once, few, many and, for expanded clones, a class.

abundance: many
j_gene: TRBJ2-5
d_gene: TRBD2
len: 16
v_gene: TRBV12-3/TRBV12-4
CDR3nt: TGTGCCAGCAGTAGTAGTAGCGGGGGGGCCCAAGAGACCCAGTACTTC
CDR3aa: CASSSSSGGAQETQYF

abundance: few
j_gene: TRBJ1-4
d_gene: TRBD1
len: 15
v_gene: TRBV7-9
CDR3nt: TGTGCCAGCCGCAAAGGACAGGGTTCTAATGAAAAACTGTTTTTT
CDR3aa: CASRKGQGSNEKLFF

abundance: .
j_gene: TRBJ2-3
d_gene: .
len: 16
v_gene: TRBV18
CDR3nt: TGTGCCAGCTCACCAGTGGTGGCTACCAACACAGATACGCAGTATTTT
CDR3aa: CASSPVVATNTDTQYF

abundance: .
j_gene: TRBJ2-1
d_gene: .
len: 10
v_gene: TRBV29-1
CDR3nt: TGCAGCGTTCTCATCAATGAGCAGTTCTTC
CDR3aa: CSVLINEQFF

abundance: .
j_gene: TRBJ2-5
d_gene: .
len: 13
v_gene: TRBV29-1
CDR3nt: TGCAGCGTAACGGCACCCCGCCAAGAGACCCAGTACTTC
CDR3aa: CSVTAPRQETQYF

abundance: many
j_gene: TRBJ2-7
d_gene: .
len: 12
v_gene: TRBV20-1
CDR3nt: TGCAGTGCTAGCGAGGATTCCTACGAGCAGTACTTC
CDR3aa: CSASEDSYEQYF

abundance: few
j_gene: TRBJ2-7
d_gene: TRBD2
len: 14
v_gene: TRBV12-3/TRBV12-4
CDR3nt: TGTGCCAGCACCTTAGCGGGACTAAACTACGAGCAGTACTTC
CDR3aa: CASTLAGLNYEQYF

abundance: few
j_gene: TRBJ2-5
d_gene: .
len: 14
v_gene: TRBV6-1
CDR3nt: TGTGCCAGCAGTCAATTCAGTATTAGAGAGACCCAGTACTTC
CDR3aa: CASSQFSIRETQYF

abundance: .
j_gene: TRBJ1-5
d_gene: .
len: 14
v_gene: TRBV9
CDR3nt: TGTGCCAGCAGCGTAGAGACTAGCAATCAGTCCCAGCATTTT
CDR3aa: CASSVETSNQSQHF

abundance: many
j_gene: TRBJ2-1
d_gene: .
len: 16
v_gene: TRBV4-2
CDR3nt: TGTGCCAGCAGCCGTACCGGGACGGTCTCGGGGAATGAGCAGTTCTTC
CDR3aa: CASSRTGTVSGNEQFF

abundance: .
j_gene: TRBJ1-5
d_gene: TRBD1
len: 16
v_gene: TRBV6-1
CDR3nt: TGTGCCAGCAGCCAAAACAGGGGTTTTAGCAATCAGCCCCAGCATTTT
CDR3aa: CASSQNRGFSNQPQHF

abundance: few
j_gene: TRBJ2-7
d_gene: .
len: 13
v_gene: TRBV29-1
CDR3nt: TGCAGCGTTCGACATGTAAGCTCCTACGAGCAGTACTTC
CDR3aa: CSVRHVSSYEQYF

abundance: few
j_gene: TRBJ2-3
d_gene: TRBD1
len: 17
v_gene: TRBV7-9
CDR3nt: TGTGCCAGCAGCCCCCAGACAGGGTCGAGCCTTACCAATACGCAGTATTTT
CDR3aa: CASSPQTGSSLTNTQYF

abundance: few
j_gene: TRBJ1-5
d_gene: .
len: 16
v_gene: TRBV19
CDR3nt: TGTGCCAGTAGTTCCCGGAGCAGGGGCCGAGATCAGCCCCAGCATTTT
CDR3aa: CASSSRSRGRDQPQHF

abundance: many
j_gene: TRBJ2-5
d_gene: .
len: 15
v_gene: TRBV7-8
CDR3nt: TGTGCCAGCAGCTTACCAAACAGGGCGCGAGAGACCCAGTACTTC
CDR3aa: CASSLPNRARETQYF

abundance: .
j_gene: TRBJ2-7
d_gene: TRBD1
len: 15
v_gene: TRBV5-6
CDR3nt: TGTGCCAGCAGTTTCGGGACAGGGAGATCCTACGAGCAGTACTTC
CDR3aa: CASSFGTGRSYEQYF

abundance: many
j_gene: TRBJ2-5
d_gene: TRBD2
len: 15
v_gene: TRBV6-1
CDR3nt: TGTGCCACACAGAGCGGGGGGGAGTACCAAGAGACCCAGTACTTC
CDR3aa: CATQSGGEYQETQYF

abundance: few
j_gene: TRBJ1-3
d_gene: .
len: 15
v_gene: TRBV5-1
CDR3nt: TGCGCCAGCAGCTGGGACGTCCTCTCTGGAAACACCATATATTTT
CDR3aa: CASSWDVLSGNTIYF

abundance: .
j_gene: TRBJ1-1
d_gene: .
len: 14
v_gene: TRBV6-6
CDR3nt: TGTGCCAGCAGTTACATTCGGGGGGCGTTTGAAGCTTTCTTT
CDR3aa: CASSYIRGAFEAFF

abundance: .
j_gene: TRBJ2-1
d_gene: .
len: 14
v_gene: TRBV7-2
CDR3nt: TGTGCCAGCAGTCCAGTGGGGCTTAACAATGAGCAGTTCTTC
CDR3aa: CASSPVGLNNEQFF

abundance: .
j_gene: TRBJ2-5
d_gene: .
len: 15
v_gene: TRBV12-3/TRBV12-4
CDR3nt: TGTGCCAGCAGTTTTGCAGCCCTGCCACAAGAGACCCAGTACTTC
CDR3aa: CASSFAALPQETQYF

abundance: many
j_gene: TRBJ2-1
d_gene: .
len: 16
v_gene: TRBV28
CDR3nt: TGTGCCAGCAGTTCCCCCAAAGACAGGTGGGGCAATGAGCAGTTCTTC
CDR3aa: CASSSPKDRWGNEQFF

abundance: .
j_gene: TRBJ1-2
d_gene: .
len: 13
v_gene: TRBV6-2/TRBV6-3
CDR3nt: TGTGCCAGCCGGCAGCCCGCTAACTATGGCTACACCTTC
CDR3aa: CASRQPANYGYTF

abundance: .
j_gene: TRBJ2-7
d_gene: .
len: 15
v_gene: TRBV5-1
CDR3nt: TGCGCCAGCAGCTTGGACAGACTAGACTCCTACGAGCAGTACTTC
CDR3aa: CASSLDRLDSYEQYF

abundance: .
j_gene: TRBJ2-3
d_gene: .
len: 15
v_gene: TRBV6-4
CDR3nt: TGTGCCAGCAGTGAACAGGCTCTTTCCACAGATACGCAGTATTTT
CDR3aa: CASSEQALSTDTQYF

abundance: many
j_gene: TRBJ1-1
d_gene: .
len: 14
v_gene: TRBV20-1
CDR3nt: TGCAGTGCTAGAGGTACCCCAAAGAACACTGAAGCTTTCTTT
CDR3aa: CSARGTPKNTEAFF

abundance: .
j_gene: TRBJ2-2
d_gene: TRBD2
len: 14
v_gene: TRBV28
CDR3nt: TGTGCCAGCAGCCGGACTAGCGCCGCCGGGGAGCTGTTCTTT
CDR3aa: CASSRTSAAGELFF

abundance: .
j_gene: TRBJ2-7
d_gene: TRBD1
len: 14
v_gene: TRBV6-2/TRBV6-3
CDR3nt: TGTGCCAGCATCCAGGACAGGGTCCGCCACGAGCAGTACTTC
CDR3aa: CASIQDRVRHEQYF

abundance: once
j_gene: TRBJ2-1
d_gene: TRBD2
len: 17
v_gene: TRBV28
CDR3nt: TGTGCCAGCAGTTCACTCCCGGGACTAGCGGTATACAATGAGCAGTTCTTC
CDR3aa: CASSSLPGLAVYNEQFF

abundance: few
j_gene: TRBJ1-1
d_gene: TRBD1
len: 15
v_gene: TRBV12-3/TRBV12-4
CDR3nt: TGTGCCAGCACCTCGTGGGACAGGGGGTACACTGAAGCTTTCTTT
CDR3aa: CASTSWDRGYTEAFF

abundance: many
j_gene: TRBJ2-1
d_gene: .
len: 15
v_gene: TRBV4-1
CDR3nt: TGCGCCAGCAGCCAAGGGCAGGGTTTCTACAATGAGCAGTTCTTC
CDR3aa: CASSQGQGFYNEQFF

abundance: .
j_gene: TRBJ1-1
d_gene: .
len: 13
v_gene: TRBV12-3/TRBV12-4
CDR3nt: TGTGCCAGCAGTTGGGGGGGGGGCACTGAAGCTTTCTTT
CDR3aa: CASSWGGGTEAFF

abundance: .
j_gene: TRBJ2-1
d_gene: .
len: 13
v_gene: TRBV10-3
CDR3nt: TGTGCCAGCCAACCGGGCCCACAAGATGAGCAGTTCTTC
CDR3aa: CASQPGPQDEQFF

abundance: many
j_gene: TRBJ2-1
d_gene: .
len: 15
v_gene: TRBV29-1
CDR3nt: TGCAGCGTTGGCCGGGGCGGATTCTCCTACAATGAGCAGTTCTTC
CDR3aa: CSVGRGGFSYNEQFF

abundance: .
j_gene: TRBJ1-5
d_gene: .
len: 13
v_gene: TRBV7-3
CDR3nt: TGTGCCAGCAGCTTTCTAGGGGCCCAGCCCCAGCATTTT
CDR3aa: CASSFLGAQPQHF

abundance: many
j_gene: TRBJ2-5
d_gene: TRBD2
len: 18
v_gene: TRBV24-1
CDR3nt: TGTGCCACCAGTGATTTTGGAAGCGGGAGTCCCTATCAAGAGACCCAGTACTTC
CDR3aa: CATSDFGSGSPYQETQYF

abundance: many
j_gene: TRBJ2-1
d_gene: TRBD2
len: 16
v_gene: TRBV7-2
CDR3nt: TGTGCCAGCAGCTCCCGGACTAGCGGGGGGGACAATGAGCAGTTCTTC
CDR3aa: CASSSRTSGGDNEQFF

abundance: many
j_gene: TRBJ2-3
d_gene: TRBD1
len: 13
v_gene: TRBV7-9
CDR3nt: TGTGCCAGCGGAGACAGGGATAGAGATACGCAGTATTTT
CDR3aa: CASGDRDRDTQYF

abundance: few
j_gene: TRBJ1-2
d_gene: TRBD1
len: 15
v_gene: TRBV28
CDR3nt: TGTGCCAGCAGCCCCTGGACAGGGGGCGGCTATGGCTACACCTTC
CDR3aa: CASSPWTGGGYGYTF

abundance: many
j_gene: TRBJ2-3
d_gene: TRBD1
len: 15
v_gene: TRBV27
CDR3nt: TGTGCCAGCAGTGAGGGACAGGGAAGCACAGATACGCAGTATTTT
CDR3aa: CASSEGQGSTDTQYF

abundance: many
j_gene: TRBJ2-3
d_gene: .
len: 13
v_gene: TRBV20-1
CDR3nt: TGCAGTGCTAGAGTTCATAGCGCAGATACGCAGTATTTT
CDR3aa: CSARVHSADTQYF

abundance: .
j_gene: TRBJ2-2
d_gene: .
len: 17
v_gene: TRBV20-1
CDR3nt: TGCAGTGCTAGAGATCCCACTCGCTCCCCGAACACCGGGGAGCTGTTTTTT
CDR3aa: CSARDPTRSPNTGELFF

abundance: .
j_gene: TRBJ1-6
d_gene: .
len: 15
v_gene: TRBV9
CDR3nt: TGTGCCAGCAGCGTAGAGCTGGACGGCTATTCACCCCTCCACTTT
CDR3aa: CASSVELDGYSPLHF

abundance: .
j_gene: TRBJ2-6
d_gene: .
len: 13
v_gene: TRBV2
CDR3nt: TGTGCCAGCATCTCCGGGACCCCCGTCGTCCTGACTTTC
CDR3aa: CASISGTPVVLTF

abundance: .
j_gene: TRBJ1-5
d_gene: .
len: 16
v_gene: TRBV19
CDR3nt: TGTGCCAGTAGTTCGAGAGCCGGGACATTGAATCAGCCCCAGCATTTT
CDR3aa: CASSSRAGTLNQPQHF

abundance: many
j_gene: TRBJ2-1
d_gene: TRBD2
len: 18
v_gene: TRBV12-3/TRBV12-4
CDR3nt: TGTGCCAGCAGTTGGACTTTGGGCGTAGCGGGAGTTGGAGATGAGCAGTTCTTC
CDR3aa: CASSWTLGVAGVGDEQFF

abundance: .
j_gene: TRBJ2-1
d_gene: TRBD2
len: 16
v_gene: TRBV19
CDR3nt: TGTGCCAGTAGTATATGGGGCGGGCGGGGGAACAATGAGCAGTTCTTC
CDR3aa: CASSIWGGRGNNEQFF

abundance: many
j_gene: TRBJ2-5
d_gene: TRBD2
len: 16
v_gene: TRBV13
CDR3nt: TGTGCCAGCAGCTTAACGAGCGGGGGGGCCGATGAGACCCAGTACTTC
CDR3aa: CASSLTSGGADETQYF

abundance: .
j_gene: TRBJ2-3
d_gene: .
len: 13
v_gene: TRBV30
CDR3nt: TGTGCCTGTGATCTCACTAGCACAGATACGCAGTATTTT
CDR3aa: CACDLTSTDTQYF

abundance: .
j_gene: TRBJ2-2
d_gene: .
len: 16
v_gene: TRBV25-1
CDR3nt: TGTGCCAGCAGAGATTCGATGCTATGCCTAACCGGGGAGCTGTTTTTT
CDR3aa: CASRDSMLCLTGELFF

abundance: many
j_gene: TRBJ1-2
d_gene: TRBD1
len: 13
v_gene: TRBV5-1
CDR3nt: TGCGCCAGCAGCGGGACAGTCAACTATGGCTACACCTTC
CDR3aa: CASSGTVNYGYTF

abundance: few
j_gene: TRBJ2-5
d_gene: TRBD2
len: 16
v_gene: TRBV6-2/TRBV6-3
CDR3nt: TGTGCCAGCAGTTATGGGACTAGCGGGACGAGGGAGCCCCAGTACTTC
CDR3aa: CASSYGTSGTREPQYF

abundance: many
j_gene: TRBJ1-5
d_gene: .
len: 14
v_gene: TRBV2
CDR3nt: TGTGCCAGCACCACTGACAGCCCCAATCAGCCCCAGCATTTT
CDR3aa: CASTTDSPNQPQHF

abundance: .
j_gene: TRBJ2-4
d_gene: TRBD1
len: 16
v_gene: TRBV6-1
CDR3nt: TGTGCCAGCAGTAAGGCGGGACAGGGAGCCAAAAACATTCAGTACTTC
CDR3aa: CASSKAGQGAKNIQYF

abundance: .
j_gene: TRBJ2-1
d_gene: .
len: 15
v_gene: TRBV19
CDR3nt: TGTGCCAGTAGTACAGTGACCAGCTCCTACAATGAACAGTTCTTC
CDR3aa: CASSTVTSSYNEQFF

abundance: few
j_gene: TRBJ1-1
d_gene: TRBD1
len: 13
v_gene: TRBV20-1
CDR3nt: TGCAGTGCTAGAGCCAGGGGGGCCACTGAAGCTTTCTTT
CDR3aa: CSARARGATEAFF

abundance: many
j_gene: TRBJ2-7
d_gene: .
len: 14
v_gene: TRBV2
CDR3nt: TGTGCCAGCAGTGAGCCCCCGGACAGCTACGAGCAGTACTTC
CDR3aa: CASSEPPDSYEQYF

abundance: few
j_gene: TRBJ2-5
d_gene: .
len: 14
v_gene: TRBV2
CDR3nt: TGTGCCAGCAGTGAATCAACACATCAAGAGACCCAGTACTTC
CDR3aa: CASSESTHQETQYF

abundance: many
j_gene: TRBJ2-1
d_gene: .
len: 15
v_gene: TRBV11-3
CDR3nt: TGTGCCAGCAGCTTAGGGAGGGCCGGATACAATGAGCAGTTCTTC
CDR3aa: CASSLGRAGYNEQFF